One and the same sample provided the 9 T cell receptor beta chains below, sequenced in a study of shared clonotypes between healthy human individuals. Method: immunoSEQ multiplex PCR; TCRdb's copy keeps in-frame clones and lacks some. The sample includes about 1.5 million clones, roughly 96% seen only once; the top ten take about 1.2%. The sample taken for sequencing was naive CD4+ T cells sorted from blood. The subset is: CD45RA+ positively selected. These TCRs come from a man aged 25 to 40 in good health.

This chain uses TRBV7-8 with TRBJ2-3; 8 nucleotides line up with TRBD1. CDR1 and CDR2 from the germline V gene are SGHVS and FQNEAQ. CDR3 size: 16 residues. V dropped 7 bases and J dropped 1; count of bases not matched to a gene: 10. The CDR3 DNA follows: TGTGCCAGCACCCCTACCAGGGGGCCGCGCACAGATACGCAGTATTTT. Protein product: CASTPTRGPRTDTQYF.

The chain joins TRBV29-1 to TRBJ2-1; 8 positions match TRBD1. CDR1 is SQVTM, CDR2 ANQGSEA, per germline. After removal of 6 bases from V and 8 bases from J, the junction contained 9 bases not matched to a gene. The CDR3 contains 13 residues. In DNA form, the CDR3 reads TGCAGCGTCGCAGGGGGCGCCTTGGATGAGCAGTTCTTC. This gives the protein CSVAGGALDEQFF.

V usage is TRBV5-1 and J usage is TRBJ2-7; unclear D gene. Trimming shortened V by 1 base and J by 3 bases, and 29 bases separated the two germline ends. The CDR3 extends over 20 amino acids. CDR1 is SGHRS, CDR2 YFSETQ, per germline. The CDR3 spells CASSLTQIKTDGLLIYEQYF. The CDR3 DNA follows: TGCGCCAGCAGCTTGACCCAGATTAAAACAGACGGGCTCCTCATCTACGAGCAGTACTTC. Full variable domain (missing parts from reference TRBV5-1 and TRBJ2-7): KAGVTQTPRYLIKTRGQQVTLSCSPISGHRSVSWYQQTPGQGLQFLFEYFSETQRNKGNFPGRFSGRQFSNSRSEMNVSTLELGDSALYLCASSLTQIKTDGLLIYEQYFGPGTRLTVT.

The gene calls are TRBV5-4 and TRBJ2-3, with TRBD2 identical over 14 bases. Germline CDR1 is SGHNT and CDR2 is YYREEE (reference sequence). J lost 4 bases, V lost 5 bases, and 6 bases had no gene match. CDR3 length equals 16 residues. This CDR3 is CASSSGTSGSPDTQYF. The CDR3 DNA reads TGTGCCAGCAGTTCAGGGACTAGCGGGAGCCCAGATACGCAGTATTTT.

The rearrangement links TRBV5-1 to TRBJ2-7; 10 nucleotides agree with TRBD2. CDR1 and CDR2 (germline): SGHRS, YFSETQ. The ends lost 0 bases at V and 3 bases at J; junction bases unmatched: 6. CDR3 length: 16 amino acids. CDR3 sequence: CASSLGAGTSVYEQYF. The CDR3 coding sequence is TGCGCCAGCAGCTTGGGGGCCGGGACTAGCGTCTACGAGCAGTACTTC.

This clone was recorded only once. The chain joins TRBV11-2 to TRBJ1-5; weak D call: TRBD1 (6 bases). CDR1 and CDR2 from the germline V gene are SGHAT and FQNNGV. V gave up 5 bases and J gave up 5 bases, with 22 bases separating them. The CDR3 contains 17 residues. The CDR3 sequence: CASSPRGPGGEYQPQHF. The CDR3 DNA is TGTGCCAGCAGCCCACGGGGGCCTGGGGGGGAATATCAGCCCCAGCATTTT.

The CDR3: CASSTDPNTGELFF. Here the CDR3 DNA reads TGCGCCAGCAGCACGGACCCGAACACCGGGGAGCTGTTTTTT. V and J are TRBV5-1 and TRBJ2-2; no clear D. Per germline, CDR1 SGHRS and CDR2 YFSETQ. V was trimmed by 4 bases and J by 0 bases, leaving 7 bases between them. The CDR3 loop spans 14 amino acids.

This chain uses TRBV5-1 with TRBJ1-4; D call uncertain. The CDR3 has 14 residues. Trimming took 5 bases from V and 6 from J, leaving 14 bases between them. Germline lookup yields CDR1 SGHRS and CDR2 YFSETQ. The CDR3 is CASRTGNHDEKLFF. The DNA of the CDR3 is TGCGCCAGCAGAACCGGGAACCACGATGAAAAACTGTTTTTT.

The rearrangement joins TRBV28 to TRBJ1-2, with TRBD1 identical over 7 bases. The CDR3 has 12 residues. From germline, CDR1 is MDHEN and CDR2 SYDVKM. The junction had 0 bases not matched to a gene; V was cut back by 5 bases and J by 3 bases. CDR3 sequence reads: CASSTGDYGYTF. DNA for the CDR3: TGTGCCAGCAGTACAGGGGACTATGGCTACACCTTC.